This T cell receptor beta chain comes out of a study of cytomegalovirus exposure and HLA in healthy donors. About the study: Genotyping of 430 or so donors showed that roughly 83% belonged to the Caucasian-associated ancestry cluster.

The PCR had 60 Vbeta and 13 Jbeta primers. The table came from immunoSEQ multiplex PCR; TCRdb's copy has only in-frame clones and leaves some out. The repertoire consists of under 200,000 clones, with 70% to 80% occurring once and the leading ten covering more than 2%. Trimming cost V 6 bases and J 2 bases; bases outside gene matches: 6. This CDR3 has 14 amino acids. The V gene's germline CDR1 is MNHNS and CDR2 SASEGT. Sequencing input: PBMCs. This clonotype originated in a man aged 60 to 69 in good health and CMV-seronegative. This chain links TRBV6-1 with TRBJ2-5; 7 nucleotides line up with TRBD2. The CDR3 region has the DNA TGTGCCAGCAGCGTCAGCGGGATACAAGAGACCCAGTACTTC. Protein sequence: CASSVSGIQETQYF.